A selection of T cell receptor beta chains follows, all from one sample in a study of OX40 agonist ivuxolimab in advanced cancers. Sequencing was performed with immunoSEQ multiplex PCR; in TCRdb, only in-frame clones are kept and a portion is missing. The repertoire holds under 85,000 clones, over 85% seen once, with 11% in the top ten. Sequences were derived from CD4+ or CD8+ T cells sorted from blood, sampled in a trial of the OX40 agonist ivuxolimab. The receptors shown here come from an adult with an advanced solid tumor such as melanoma, head and neck, liver or kidney cancer. Both conserved end residues are part of each CDR3. The order of the fields is V gene, clone size, J gene, D gene, CDR3 protein, CDR3 DNA. The D gene is left open where the match is weak. Expanded clones get a size class; other rows say once, few or many, or leave the size out.

>TRBV28|-|TRBJ1-1|-
CASSLYRFRGTEAFF
TGTGCCAGCAGTTTATATCGATTCAGGGGTACTGAAGCTTTCTTT
>TRBV7-6|-|TRBJ1-2|-
CASSSRRGEYHGYTF
TGTGCCAGCAGCTCACGTCGCGGAGAATATCATGGCTACACCTTC
>TRBV9|-|TRBJ2-6|-
CASSVWGSGANVLTF
TGTGCCAGCAGCGTATGGGGCTCTGGGGCCAACGTCCTGACTTTC
>TRBV7-9|-|TRBJ1-4|-
CASSSTDLGEKLFF
TGTGCCAGCAGCTCAACTGACTTAGGTGAAAAACTGTTTTTT
>TRBV10-3|-|TRBJ2-7|-
CAISAPRVYEQYF
TGTGCCATCAGTGCCCCGCGAGTCTACGAGCAGTACTTC
>TRBV5-6|-|TRBJ1-4|TRBD1
CASSWGTADEKLFF
TGTGCCAGCAGTTGGGGGACAGCTGATGAAAAACTGTTTTTT
>TRBV11-2|-|TRBJ2-1|-
CASSLPGPGDEQFF
TGTGCCAGCAGCTTACCAGGGCCGGGCGATGAGCAGTTCTTC
>TRBV6-6|-|TRBJ2-1|-
CASSRERVAYNEQFF
TGTGCCAGCAGCCGCGAGCGGGTTGCTTACAATGAGCAGTTCTTC
>TRBV16|-|TRBJ2-3|-
CASSQLPQSTDTQYF
TGTGCCAGCAGCCAATTGCCACAGAGCACAGATACGCAGTATTTT
>TRBV9|-|TRBJ2-7|-
CASSAGQLGGEQYF
TGTGCCAGCAGCGCCGGACAGCTTGGGGGCGAGCAGTACTTC
>TRBV19|-|TRBJ2-7|TRBD1
CASSFARDSTYEQYF
TGTGCCAGTAGTTTTGCCCGGGACAGCACCTACGAGCAGTACTTC
>TRBV30|-|TRBJ2-7|-
CAWRTPRTGTTYEQYF
TGTGCCTGGAGGACCCCCCGAACAGGGACCACCTACGAGCAGTACTTC
>TRBV9|-|TRBJ2-1|TRBD2
CASSTSSGRAYNEQFF
TGTGCCAGCAGCACTTCGAGCGGGAGGGCCTACAATGAGCAGTTCTTC
>TRBV7-9|-|TRBJ1-2|TRBD1
CASSAPTGFANYGYTF
TGTGCCAGCAGCGCCCCGACAGGGTTCGCTAACTATGGCTACACCTTC
>TRBV28|-|TRBJ2-4|TRBD2
CASSRPHGGGIQYF
TGTGCCAGCAGTCGCCCCCACGGGGGGGGCATTCAGTACTTC
>TRBV29-1|-|TRBJ2-7|TRBD1
CSVAGGGTGAYEQYF
TGCAGCGTTGCCGGCGGTGGGACAGGTGCATACGAGCAGTACTTC
>TRBV27|-|TRBJ2-4|-
CASTGKNIQYF
TGTGCCAGCACAGGCAAAAACATTCAGTACTTC
>TRBV6-5|-|TRBJ1-5|-
CASSQINRSNQPQHF
TGTGCCAGCAGCCAAATAAACCGATCAAATCAGCCCCAGCATTTT
>TRBV25-1|once|TRBJ2-1|-
CASSAHNEQFF
TGTGCCAGCAGTGCCCACAATGAGCAGTTCTTC
>TRBV15|-|TRBJ1-1|TRBD1
CATSSGTGWIWAEAFF
TGTGCCACCAGCAGTGGGACAGGGTGGATCTGGGCTGAAGCTTTCTTT
>TRBV5-1|-|TRBJ2-6|-
CASSEFRISGANVLTF
TGCGCCAGCAGCGAATTCAGGATCTCTGGGGCCAACGTCCTGACTTTC
>TRBV2|-|TRBJ2-3|TRBD2
CASSEDREGGDTQYF
TGTGCCAGCAGTGAGGACCGGGAGGGGGGAGATACGCAGTATTTT
>TRBV27|-|TRBJ1-1|-
CASSPGTLNTEAFF
TGTGCCAGCAGCCCTGGGACACTGAACACTGAAGCTTTCTTT
>TRBV7-9|-|TRBJ2-7|-
CASSLDPGTRTLEQYF
TGTGCCAGCAGCTTGGATCCGGGGACACGGACGTTGGAGCAGTACTTC
>TRBV30|-|TRBJ2-7|TRBD2
CAWKGTSGRGYEQYF
TGTGCCTGGAAGGGGACTAGCGGGAGAGGCTACGAGCAGTACTTC
>TRBV19|medium-sized|TRBJ2-3|-
CASSINPDTQYF
TGTGCCAGTAGTATAAATCCTGATACGCAGTATTTT
>TRBV28|-|TRBJ2-5|TRBD1
CASKGAETQYF
TGTGCCAGCAAGGGGGCGGAGACCCAGTACTTC
>TRBV2|-|TRBJ2-1|TRBD2
CASRVLAGGSNEQFF
TGTGCCAGCAGGGTACTAGCGGGAGGTTCCAATGAGCAGTTCTTC
>TRBV28|-|TRBJ1-2|TRBD1
CASSLTPGDRDGYTF
TGTGCCAGCAGTCTCACCCCCGGGGACAGGGATGGCTACACCTTC
>TRBV6-1|-|TRBJ2-7|-
CASSEIGAYEQYF
TGTGCCAGCAGTGAAATAGGAGCCTACGAGCAGTACTTC
>TRBV18|-|TRBJ2-3|-
CASSPYVRDTQYF
TGTGCCAGCTCACCTTATGTCCGGGATACGCAGTATTTT